This T cell receptor beta chain was captured by sequencing in a study of immune evolution from preneoplasia to lung adenocarcinoma. Produced via immunoSEQ multiplex PCR; TCRdb's table is partial and in-frame only. The data contain 9,500 or so clones, around three quarters of them seen just once; the ten biggest clones take up around 5%. Germline CDR1 SGDLS, CDR2 YYNGEE. The CDR3 is 20 residues long. V lost 3 bases and J lost 3; bases outside the gene matches: 17. Sequencing input: FFPE minimally invasive lung adenocarcinoma tissue. The sequence came from a person aged 70 to 85 with lung adenocarcinoma. The chain carries TRBV9 and TRBJ2-6, with 8 bases fitting TRBD1. DNA of the CDR3: TGTGCCAGCAGCGCAACCGGGGGCAGACAGGGGTCGTTTGGGGCCAACGTCCTGACTTTC. The encoded protein is CASSATGGRQGSFGANVLTF.